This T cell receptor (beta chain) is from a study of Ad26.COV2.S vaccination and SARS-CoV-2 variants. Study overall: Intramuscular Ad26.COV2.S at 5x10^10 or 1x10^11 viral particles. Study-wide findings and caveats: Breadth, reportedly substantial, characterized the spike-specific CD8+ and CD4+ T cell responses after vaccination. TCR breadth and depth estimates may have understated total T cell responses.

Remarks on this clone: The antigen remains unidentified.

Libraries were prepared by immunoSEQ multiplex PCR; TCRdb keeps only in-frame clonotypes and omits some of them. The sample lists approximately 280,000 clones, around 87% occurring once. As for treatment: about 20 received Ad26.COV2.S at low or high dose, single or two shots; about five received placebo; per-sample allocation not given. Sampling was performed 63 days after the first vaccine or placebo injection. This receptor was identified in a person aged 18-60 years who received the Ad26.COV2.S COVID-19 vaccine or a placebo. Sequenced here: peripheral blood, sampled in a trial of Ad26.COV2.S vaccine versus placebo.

CDR3 sequence reads: CASSSFPEKLFF. The CDR3 nucleotides are TGTGCCAGCAGCTCCTTCCCTGAAAAACTGTTTTTT. This sequence joins TRBV7-9 and TRBJ1-4; D remains ambiguous. The germline CDR1 and CDR2 sequences are SEHNR and FQNEAQ (reference sequence). The CDR3 totals 12 residues. V lost 4 bases and J lost 7, with 7 bases in between.